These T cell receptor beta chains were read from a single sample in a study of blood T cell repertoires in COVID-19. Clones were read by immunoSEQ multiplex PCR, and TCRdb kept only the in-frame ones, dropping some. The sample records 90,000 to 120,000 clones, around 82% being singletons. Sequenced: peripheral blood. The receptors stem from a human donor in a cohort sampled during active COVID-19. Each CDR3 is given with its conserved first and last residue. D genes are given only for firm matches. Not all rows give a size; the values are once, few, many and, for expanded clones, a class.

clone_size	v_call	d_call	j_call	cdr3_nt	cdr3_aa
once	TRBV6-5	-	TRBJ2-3	TGTGCCAGCGCCGACGGGGGTGGCACAGATACGCAGTATTTT	CASADGGGTDTQYF
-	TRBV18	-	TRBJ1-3	TGTGCCAGCTCACCCCGACAAGTTGGAAACACCATATATTTT	CASSPRQVGNTIYF
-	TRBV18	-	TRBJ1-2	TGTGCCAGCTCACCAGCCGTGGGAGGGGACTATGGCTACACCTTC	CASSPAVGGDYGYTF
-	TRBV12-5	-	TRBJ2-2	TGTGCTAGTGGTCCCGGACTGGCCACCGGGGAGCTGTTTTTT	CASGPGLATGELFF
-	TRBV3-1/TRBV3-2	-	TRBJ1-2	TGTGCCAGCAGCCAAGAAGGCGGGCGGAACTATGGCTACACCTTC	CASSQEGGRNYGYTF
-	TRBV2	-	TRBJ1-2	TGTGCCAGCAAGACACTAGTGGCTTATGGCTACACCTTC	CASKTLVAYGYTF
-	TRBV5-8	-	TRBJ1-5	TGTGCCAGCAGCTCGACAGCTCAGCCCCAGCATTTT	CASSSTAQPQHF
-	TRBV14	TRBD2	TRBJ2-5	TGTGCCAGCAGCCAAGGGACTAGCCCACAAGAGACCCAGTACTTC	CASSQGTSPQETQYF
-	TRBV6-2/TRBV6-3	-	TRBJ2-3	TGTGCCAGCAGCCGTGCGCAGGGGCTCGACACAGATACGCAGTATTTT	CASSRAQGLDTDTQYF
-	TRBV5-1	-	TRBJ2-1	TGCGCCAGCAGCCCCACAGTGGTCCGGCGGGTAAACTACAATGAGCAGTTCTTC	CASSPTVVRRVNYNEQFF
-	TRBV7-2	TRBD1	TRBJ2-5	TGTGCCAGCAGCTTCCGGGACAGGAGGGAGACCCAGTACTTC	CASSFRDRRETQYF
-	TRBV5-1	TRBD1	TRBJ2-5	TGCGCCAGCAGCAGAACACGGGACAGAGTAGAGACCCAGTACTTC	CASSRTRDRVETQYF
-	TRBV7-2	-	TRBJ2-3	TGTGCCAGCAGCTTAGAGGGGCTACTGAGCACAGATACGCAGTATTTT	CASSLEGLLSTDTQYF
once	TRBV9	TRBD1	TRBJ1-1	TGTGCCAGCAGCGTCGGGACAGTGGGGACTGAAGCTTTCTTT	CASSVGTVGTEAFF
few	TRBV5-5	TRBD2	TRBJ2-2	TGTGCCAGCAGCTCTGGCGGGAGAGATACCGGGGAGCTGTTTTTT	CASSSGGRDTGELFF
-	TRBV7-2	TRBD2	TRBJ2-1	TGTGCCAGCAGCTTCAGCGGGGGGGCCCGCAATGAGCAGTTCTTC	CASSFSGGARNEQFF
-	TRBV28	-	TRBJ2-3	TGTGCCAGCAGACTTCAGGGGCCAGATACGCAGTATTTT	CASRLQGPDTQYF
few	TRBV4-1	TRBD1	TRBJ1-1	TGCGCCAGCAGCCAAGTCCAGGGGGTGATGGACACTGAAGCTTTCTTT	CASSQVQGVMDTEAFF
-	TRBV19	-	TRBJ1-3	TGTGCCACCAACAAAGGGGGCTCTGGAAACACCATATATTTT	CATNKGGSGNTIYF
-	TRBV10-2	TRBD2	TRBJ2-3	TGCGCCAGCAGTGAACTAGCGGGAGTGGGCACAGATACGCAGTATTTT	CASSELAGVGTDTQYF
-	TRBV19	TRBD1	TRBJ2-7	TGTGCCAGTAGTATCCAGGGGACAGCTAGCTACGAGCAGTACTTC	CASSIQGTASYEQYF
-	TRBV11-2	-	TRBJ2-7	TGTGCCAGCAGCTTTCGCGGGGAGAGCTCCTACGAGCAGTACTTC	CASSFRGESSYEQYF
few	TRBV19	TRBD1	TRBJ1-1	TGTGCCAGTAGTGCGGACAGGGGGTCGGCTGAAGCTTTCTTT	CASSADRGSAEAFF
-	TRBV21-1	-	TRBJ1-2	TGTGCCAGCAGCAAAGGCGGCGGAAGGAATGGCTACACCTTC	CASSKGGGRNGYTF
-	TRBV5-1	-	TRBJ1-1	TGCGCCAGCAGCTTGGGTGGGGACTCTAGAGCTTTCTTT	CASSLGGDSRAFF
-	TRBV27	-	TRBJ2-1	TGTGCCAGCAGTTTAAGGCCGGGACTCAATGAGCAGTTCTTC	CASSLRPGLNEQFF
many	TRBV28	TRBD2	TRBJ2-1	TGTGCCAGCAACCCCAGCGGGAGGGCCGACAATGAGCAGTTCTTC	CASNPSGRADNEQFF
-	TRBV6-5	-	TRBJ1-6	TGTGCCAGCAACCAGGGCGGTAATTCACCCCTCCACTTT	CASNQGGNSPLHF
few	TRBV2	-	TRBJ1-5	TGTGCCAGCAGTGAAGCGCTAGGGGGCAATCAGCCCCAGCATTTT	CASSEALGGNQPQHF
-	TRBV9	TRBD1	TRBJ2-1	TGTGCCAGCAGCGTAGGACAGGGAAAATCCTACAATGAGCAGTTCTTC	CASSVGQGKSYNEQFF
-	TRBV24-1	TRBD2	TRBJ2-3	TGTGCCACCAGTGATTTGCAAGCGGGAGGATCAGATACGCAGTATTTT	CATSDLQAGGSDTQYF
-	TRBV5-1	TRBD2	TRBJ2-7	TGCGCCAGCAGCTTGGAACGGACTAGCTCCTACGAGCAGTACTTC	CASSLERTSSYEQYF
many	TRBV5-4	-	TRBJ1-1	TGTGCCAGCAGCCGACAGCAACTGAACACTGAAGCTTTCTTT	CASSRQQLNTEAFF
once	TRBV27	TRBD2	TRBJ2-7	TGTGCCAGCAGTACGGGACTAGCGGGTGCCTACGAGCAGTACTTC	CASSTGLAGAYEQYF
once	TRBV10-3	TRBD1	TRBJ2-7	TGTGCCGTCGGGACAGGGAACACCTACGAGCAGTACTTC	CAVGTGNTYEQYF
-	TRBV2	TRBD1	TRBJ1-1	TGTGCCAGCAGTGAAGAAAGGGGGCTAGAGGCTTTCTTT	CASSEERGLEAFF
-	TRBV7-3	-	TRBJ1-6	TGTGCCAGCAGCTACGGTCCTAATTCACCCCTCCACTTT	CASSYGPNSPLHF
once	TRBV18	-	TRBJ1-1	TGTGCCAGCTCACCACAGAGCGGGACACCGGGAACTGAAGCTTTCTTT	CASSPQSGTPGTEAFF
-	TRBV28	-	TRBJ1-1	TGTGCCACGAAGAAAAAACAGGGGAACACTGAAGCTTTCTTT	CATKKKQGNTEAFF
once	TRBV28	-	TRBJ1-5	TGTGCCAGCAGTTTTCGTCAAGGGGCCCAGCATTTT	CASSFRQGAQHF
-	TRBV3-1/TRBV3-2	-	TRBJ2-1	TGTGCCAGCAGCCAAGTAGGAGGGTATACAAACAATGAGCAGTTCTTC	CASSQVGGYTNNEQFF
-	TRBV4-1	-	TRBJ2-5	TGCGCCAGCAGCAACAGGGTTGCGGAGACCCAGTACTTC	CASSNRVAETQYF